This T cell receptor beta chain derives from a study of cytomegalovirus exposure and HLA in healthy donors (dated by TCRdb to the late 2010s). With respect to the entire study: In an earlier analysis of roughly 500 of the donors, less than 350 Gb of sequence data and just under 120 million unique TCR beta sequences from about 180 million T cells were reported. An early release that covered 640 HLA-typed donors contained approximately 300 gigabases of sequencing data and 80 million or so unique TCR sequences. Of the roughly 400 genotyped donors, around 81% fell in the genetic ancestry cluster associated with self-reported Caucasian donors. The study aimed to test whether cataloging public T cell receptors could reveal signatures of past pathogen exposure. The study used immunosequencing to profile the T cell repertoires of approximately 640 subjects and linked those repertoires to cytomegalovirus serostatus. Along with the 666-subject first cohort, a separate validation cohort of approximately 110 different subjects was used. To predict cytomegalovirus infection status, the study brought together high-throughput TCR immunosequencing, statistical association of individual TCRs with disease status, and machine learning. A later analysis re-analyzed previously published TCR beta repertoires from 500 to 700 donors and added high-resolution HLA genotyping to study TCR occurrence patterns. The later analysis used no new phenotypic data to find candidate immune exposures, relying instead on TCR beta sequences and their occurrence across donors. In an earlier analysis of a few hundred of the donors, high-throughput TCR beta sequencing was used to judge whether each TCR beta V gene segment behaved as functional or pseudogenic. Alongside the repertoire data, information on donor age, sex, ethnicity and CMV serostatus was compiled. In a later genetic analysis, genome-wide SNP genotypes for 398 of the 666 donors were used, and that subset was treated as a discovery cohort. Every discovery cohort repertoire had been produced on one sequencing platform. HLA typing included class I and class II loci at four-digit resolution. Typing coverage differed by locus: A, B, C, DRB1 and DQB1 were typed in about 620-640 donors, DQA1 in 500 to 550, DPA1 in some 610, and DPB1 in 400 to 480. About 5 DR-DQ haplotypes were handled as single units for association and clustering, since linkage in the cohort was strong. Among about 400 genotyped donors of the cohort, an average of roughly 230,000 unique TCR beta nucleotide sequences was sequenced per donor, of which about 19% were non-productive. What the study reported, not specific to this receptor: An association between a missense DCLRE1C variant and V-gene and J-gene trimming of TCR beta chains was found in a later genetic analysis and replicated in an independent cohort. The classifier was reported to diagnose cytomegalovirus status with high specificity and sensitivity in both the original and validation cohorts. The only immune exposure information available for the cohort was CMV serostatus. Because HLA typing was missing for some donors at each locus, association tests included only the typed subset. According to a later analysis, parvovirus B19, influenza, CMV and Epstein-Barr virus appeared linked to several top co-occurrence clusters. Only TCR beta chains were sequenced in this cohort, and the absence of alpha or paired-chain data limited detectable features. A cluster of highly shared sequence variants was judged likely to represent a technical artifact of the sequencing pipeline. A further reported finding was that TCR beta sequences accurately predicted the HLA-A and HLA-B alleles for most subjects in the first cohort. Sequencing depth was assumed to be roughly uniform across donors in the presence/absence analyses, though that assumption may not hold. It was suggested by the authors that the approach could potentially be generalized to other disease states and immunological phenotypes. Broadly in line with IMGT annotations, most TCR beta V segments showed up in productive rearrangements about 90% or about 30% of the time in an earlier analysis of 587 of the donors. A later genetic analysis reported fewer N-insertions in productive TCRs among donors in an Asian-associated ancestry cluster than the roughly 640-donor mean. The study gave a list of roughly 150 TCR beta chains associated with cytomegalovirus. At a false discovery rate of 0.05, a later analysis linked approximately 18,000 TCR beta sequences to specific HLA alleles. When HLA alleles, especially DR and DQ, strongly co-occurred, attributing TCR associations to individual alleles was difficult. Linkage disequilibrium might explain the correlated functional status among segregating V segments, but an unknown experimental factor could not be excluded. The earlier analysis of 587 of the donors excluded roughly 16 rarely observed V segments, including chromosome 9 orphons, because counts were too low. In a later analysis, TCR association rates were found to vary across HLA loci, with the most associated TCRs seen for DRB1 alleles and the fewest for HLA-C alleles. In a later analysis, HLA-associated TCR beta chains were found to be more clonally expanded and to have lower generation probabilities than equally common non-associated chains. While some public TCRs were present in many individuals, most TCR sequences turned up only very rarely across donors. In a later analysis, most CMV-associated TCR beta chains were found to appear HLA-restricted, with HLA associations seemingly driven largely by CMV exposure. In vitro tests confirmed that a few of the cytomegalovirus-associated TCR beta chains recognize cytomegalovirus antigens. Some IMGT-functional V segments, including TRBV6-2 and TRBV6-3, could not be distinguished by the 87-base-pair reads and were therefore excluded.

The cohort consisted of hundreds of healthy bone marrow donors. Cohort members were all nominally healthy when sampled, although unrecorded immune exposures were likely present. The donor was CMV seronegative and belonged to the group of under 400 seronegative cohort members. Each donor provided a peripheral blood sample, and peripheral blood mononuclear cells were used for TCR beta sequencing. Genomic DNA extraction from the blood cell samples was performed with the Qiagen DNeasy Blood Extraction Kit. The CDR3 measures 13 amino acids from cysteine to phenylalanine. This entry keeps only the CDR3 DNA: 39 bases, framed from base 1. V is shortened by 9 bases, J by 2 bases, and the region joining them spans 15 bases. In the germline V gene, CDR1 corresponds to SGHRS and CDR2 to YFSETQ. The library was prepared using the immunoSEQ multiplex PCR assay. For the multiplex PCR, a mixture combining 60 forward primers for TCR Vbeta segments and 13 reverse primers for TCR Jbeta segments was used. The CDR3 region of rearranged TCR beta genes was amplified from genomic DNA with a multiplex PCR assay. The amplified TCR beta libraries were sequenced on the Illumina HiSeq System as 87-base-pair reads. On the study's bioinformatics: Across the 670 or so repertoires, a later analysis counted 75 million to 90 million unique TCR beta chains, roughly 11 million of which were shared by at least two donors. A nearest-neighbor algorithm error-corrected the raw reads and collapsed the reads into unique sequences, merging closely related sequences to remove PCR and sequencing errors. Alignment of CDR3 sequences to IMGT reference sequences was used to assign V, D and J gene segments. For a sequence to be retained, at least a six-nucleotide match to both a V gene segment and a J gene segment was required. A rearrangement counted as productive if the CDR3 had no stop codons and remained in frame with V and J, and every other rearrangement counted as non-productive. CDR3 was defined by IMGT convention, running from the second conserved V-encoded cysteine to the conserved J-encoded phenylalanine. The earlier analysis of approximately 590 of the donors excluded any sequence lacking an unambiguous match to a single V gene segment. An earlier analysis of fewer than 650 of the donors classified V segments as functional when productive rearrangements were above 56.7% and as segregating when the standard deviation between donors was above 5%. A statistical classification framework was developed to diagnose cytomegalovirus status using the catalog of TCR beta chain sequences. V and J gene assignment, in a later analysis, came from comparing TCR nucleotide sequences with IMGT/GENE-DB human TR gene sequences. Using the TCRdist pipeline, a later analysis assigned CDR3 sequences along with most-parsimonious VDJ recombination scenarios. In a later analysis, every TCR beta chain was defined by the combination of its CDR3 amino acid sequence and its V-gene family, and reads without a unique V-gene family were dropped. To address suspected cross-contamination and a sequencing artifact, a later analysis removed approximately 600 highly shared, low-generation-probability nucleotide sequences. In a later analysis, a clonal expansion index for each public chain was calculated from normalized within-repertoire ranks of inferred template counts. Generation probabilities in a later analysis came from a VDJ recombination model fitted to out-of-frame rearrangements, and those results were checked against IGoR. In a later analysis, TCR-TCR, TCR-HLA and TCR-CMV co-occurrence was scored with hypergeometric tests, and a repertoire-size bias correction was applied to TCR pairs. A later analysis estimated false discovery rates by permuting HLA or CMV assignments 20 times. In a later analysis, co-occurring TCRs were grouped using DBSCAN, with TCRdist sequence similarity added in when clustering inside HLA-allele-positive subsets. For co-occurrence clustering, repertoires with fewer than 30,000 or more than 120,000 public chains were excluded, along with roughly 5 repertoires with anomalous nucleotide sharing. TCRdb carries this immuneACCESS record with in-frame sequences only. Its versions omit some clonotypes, under half of them owing to an unresolved V gene in the studies checked, with the rest unexplained. V and J calls and clone size follow that table, whereas D and trimming were derived from the DNA. This sample is represented by some 120,000 clones; about four fifths of them were singletons. Jointly, the top ten make up 1.5% to 2% of the sample.

On this clone itself: The target of this receptor is not known. It has no much larger one-base neighbor in the sample; base qualities were not kept.

The sequence joins TRBV5-1 to TRBJ2-7, with the identity of the D gene unclear. The sequence was obtained from a woman aged 18-29 years in good health and CMV-seronegative. The sequencing sample was made of PBMCs. The CDR3 reads CATSRGGPYEQYF. The nucleotide sequence reads as follows: TGCGCCACCTCGCGTGGTGGGCCCTACGAGCAGTACTTC.